This T cell receptor (beta chain) came from a study of T cells in Graves' hyperthyroidism and ophthalmopathy. Regarding the study as a whole: Most clonotypes that expanded in the thyroid above 0.001 also showed up in blood.

Authors of the study amplified TCR beta CDR3 regions from RNA transcripts. The study used the HTBI primer set for a first-round RT-PCR of the TCR CDR3. MiXCR, applied by TCRdb to the multiplex PCR reads, yields one record per CDR3 protein. The sample has 500,000 to 600,000 distinct CDR3 sequences, around 45% seen once. Patients were excluded because of uncontrolled infection, other autoimmune disease, pregnancy or lactation. This CDR3 contains 17 residues. The germline V and J ends were trimmed by 0 bases and 2 bases, with 14 bases remaining between them. From germline, CDR1 is DFQATT and CDR2 SNEGSKA (reference sequence). For this clonotype: Its specificity is unknown.

Sequences were obtained from peripheral blood or thyroid tissue (not recorded which). The source of this sequence is a young woman with Graves' hyperthyroidism. The rearrangement uses TRBV20-1 and TRBJ2-6, with D perhaps TRBD2 (5 bases). The CDR3 loop is CSARDYRGATGANVLTF. The CDR3, as DNA: TGCAGTGCTAGAGATTATCGGGGAGCTACTGGGGCCAACGTCCTGACTTTC.